Sequencing of this T cell receptor beta chain was carried out in a study of blood T cell repertoires in COVID-19. Overall study context: The United States, Italy and Spain provided the acute and convalescent COVID-19 samples.

Germline V gene data show CDR1 as LGHDT and CDR2 as YNNKEL (reference sequence). The CDR3 sequence is 13 residues long. Trimming cost V 9 bases and J 1 base, with 12 bases left between them. Source study methods: Cell counts per sample came from amplifying reference gene primers. The repertoire was sequenced with immunoSEQ multiplex PCR; TCRdb's copy has only in-frame clones and lacks some. V, J and clone size were drawn from that table, and D and trimming were deduced from the DNA. The data contain 200,000 to 250,000 clones, just over 85% of them singletons. The TCR comes from a woman aged 45-65 years with acute COVID-19. The chain links TRBV3-1 (or the pseudogene TRBV3-2) to TRBJ2-5, with TRBD2 as a possible D gene (5 bases). The sequencing input was PBMCs or T cells enriched from blood (not recorded which). CDR3 DNA: TGTGCCAGTCGGGCGAGCGGCCAAGAGACCCAGTACTTC. This gives the protein CASRASGQETQYF.